This is a list of T cell receptor beta chains from one sample in a study of blood T cell repertoires in COVID-19. Produced via immunoSEQ multiplex PCR; TCRdb's table is partial and in-frame only. In the table there are fewer than 250,000 clones, less than 90% of which are singletons. Material: peripheral blood. The source is a man between 70 and 80 years old with acute or convalescent COVID-19. The CDR3 runs from the conserved cysteine through the conserved F or W.

CDR3: CASSLTGTVNTEAFF; V: TRBV7-3; J: TRBJ1-1
CDR3: CASSRYSGTTGEQYF; V: TRBV16; J: TRBJ2-7
CDR3: CASSYSNGGTQYF; V: TRBV6-5; J: TRBJ2-3
CDR3: CSVEDRVGEKLFF; V: TRBV29-1; J: TRBJ1-4
CDR3: CASSLGPAGTSGYEQYF; V: TRBV7-6; J: TRBJ2-7
CDR3: CASSKEEGNSNQPQHF; V: TRBV21-1; J: TRBJ1-5
CDR3: CASSQGTGQIRYGYTF; V: TRBV4-2; J: TRBJ1-2
CDR3: CASSPSHGAETQYF; V: TRBV7-9; J: TRBJ2-5
CDR3: CASSRRTDYEQYF; V: TRBV5-1; J: TRBJ2-7
CDR3: CATGGGTTYNEQFF; V: TRBV27; J: TRBJ2-1
CDR3: CASSQRRDRVNTEAFF; V: TRBV3-1/TRBV3-2; J: TRBJ1-1
CDR3: CASSYSSPFEAFF; V: TRBV6-5; J: TRBJ1-1
CDR3: CANNYSGNTIYF; V: TRBV5-4; J: TRBJ1-3
CDR3: CASSVGQGAGTYGYTF; V: TRBV5-6; J: TRBJ1-2
CDR3: CSVVPGSDGYTF; V: TRBV29-1; J: TRBJ1-2
CDR3: CASSYSGQSTDTQYF; V: TRBV6-5; J: TRBJ2-3
CDR3: CASSMAGRAPEQYF; V: TRBV3-1/TRBV3-2; J: TRBJ2-7
CDR3: CASSQGTSGNQGSEQFF; V: TRBV3-1/TRBV3-2; J: TRBJ2-1
CDR3: CSVGGRNYGYTF; V: TRBV29-1; J: TRBJ1-2
CDR3: CASSPRDSSSYNEQFF; V: TRBV19; J: TRBJ2-1
CDR3: CASSLGGGYEQFF; V: TRBV11-1; J: TRBJ2-1
CDR3: CASSPGETQYF; V: TRBV7-3; J: TRBJ2-5
CDR3: CASSNQEGSYEQYF; V: TRBV21-1; J: TRBJ2-7
CDR3: CATSPRTGRNTEAFF; V: TRBV15; J: TRBJ1-1
CDR3: CASSIWQGASGELFF; V: TRBV19; J: TRBJ2-2
CDR3: CASSYAGVGGEQFF; V: TRBV6-5; J: TRBJ2-1
CDR3: CASSRGLVAGELFF; V: TRBV11-1; J: TRBJ2-2
CDR3: CASSYSSTGNTEAFF; V: TRBV6-5; J: TRBJ1-1
CDR3: CASSSRSTSRQETQYF; V: TRBV6-5; J: TRBJ2-5
CDR3: CASSYSRENNSPLHF; V: TRBV6-5; J: TRBJ1-6
CDR3: CASSVAAGGHQETQYF; V: TRBV9; J: TRBJ2-5
CDR3: CASTGGPGNQPQHF; V: TRBV6-5; J: TRBJ1-5